Listed below are T cell receptor beta chains from one sample, sequenced in a study of tumor-infiltrating lymphocytes in primary liver carcinoma. TCRdb passed the multiplex PCR reads through MiXCR, listing each CDR3 protein once. The sample has nearly 200,000 distinct CDR3 sequences, 65% seen once. The material sequenced was peripheral blood. The source of these receptors is an older woman with primary liver carcinoma and hepatitis B virus infection. CDR3s include the opening cysteine and the closing phenylalanine or tryptophan.

TRBV11-1	TRBJ2-2	14	CASGLNINAGELFF
TRBV29-1	TRBJ2-5	15	CSVLPLVITQETQYF
TRBV24-1	TRBJ2-7	16	CATNATGQGATYEQYF
TRBV4-1	TRBJ1-1	13	CASSRGPESEAFF
TRBV5-6	TRBJ1-4	14	CASSLGTTNERLFF
TRBV28	TRBJ2-5	13	CASSQGQKETQYF
TRBV6-5	TRBJ2-7	19	CASSYRPKTGLAGDREQYF
TRBV29-1	TRBJ2-1	15	CSVDLNSGDDNEQFF
TRBV5-1	TRBJ2-1	15	CASSGGTGPFYEQFF
TRBV12-3/TRBV12-4	TRBJ2-1	15	CASSLAATNYNEQFF
TRBV11-1	TRBJ2-3	13	CASSWDLADTQYF
TRBV4-1	TRBJ2-7	18	CASSQDQDRAAILYEQYF
TRBV4-1	TRBJ1-5	17	CASSQEGSRVLNQPQHF
TRBV10-3	TRBJ2-1	14	CAISRTSGSHEQFF
TRBV6-1	TRBJ2-5	13	CASSWGGSETQYF
TRBV6-1	TRBJ1-4	14	CASRTTATNEKLFF
TRBV28	TRBJ2-3	14	CASSLWQGTDTQYF
TRBV6-1	TRBJ1-1	14	CATLTGGLVTEAFF
TRBV11-2	TRBJ2-1	16	CARSPVRASGYNGQFF
TRBV28	TRBJ2-7	14	CASSPIAGNYEQYF
TRBV5-1	TRBJ2-1	13	CASSDLADNEQFF
TRBV29-1	TRBJ1-2	13	CSVATGGYYGYTF
TRBV5-1	TRBJ2-1	13	CASSSRANNEQFF
TRBV5-1	TRBJ1-1	14	CASREGGGGTEAFF
TRBV28	TRBJ1-1	15	CASSNTGLGNTEAFF
TRBV6-5	TRBJ2-5	17	CASSFGTSGARKETQYF
TRBV11-1	TRBJ1-1	13	CANNHTGGLEAFF
TRBV28	TRBJ2-1	14	CASSFYGGYNEQFF
TRBV11-2	TRBJ2-1	15	CDNSLGTSGYNEQFF
TRBV6-5	TRBJ2-1	13	CTSSRGLLNEQFF
TRBV7-9	TRBJ1-6	18	CASSLGPNRNLYNSPLHF
TRBV6-1	TRBJ1-1	13	CASSDGVHTEAFF
TRBV3-1	TRBJ2-7	14	CASSRTGTPYEQYF
TRBV12-3/TRBV12-4	TRBJ1-1	14	CASSLAVPRARAFF
TRBV12-3/TRBV12-4	TRBJ1-1	15	CASQSGTGFNTEAFF
TRBV6-5	TRBJ1-2	16	CASSSGVGVVIYGYTF
TRBV5-1	TRBJ2-7	14	CASSLGVGNYEQYF
TRBV28	TRBJ1-1	16	CASSSSGVFSDTEAFF
TRBV30	TRBJ2-7	14	CAWRGTSGSQEQYF
TRBV6-5	TRBJ2-1	16	CASSSKRTEIYNEQFF
TRBV11-1	TRBJ1-1	14	CASSLNRGATEAFF
TRBV6-6	TRBJ2-3	17	CASSTWIGRSGTDTQYF
TRBV18	TRBJ1-1	14	CASSPADRNTEAFF
TRBV11-1	TRBJ2-1	15	CASSLGGTTYNEQLF
TRBV24-1	TRBJ2-2	12	CATFAGHGELFF
TRBV6-1	TRBJ2-2	17	CASSERAGTPVLGELFF
TRBV14	TRBJ1-2	16	CVSSPYNRGADYGYTF
TRBV5-4	TRBJ2-4	11	CASSLLGEWLF
TRBV28	TRBJ2-7	14	CASSLQDGSYEQYF